This T cell receptor (beta chain) was obtained from a study of T cell clones after liver transplantation. Study summary: Until 12-24 months post-transplant, subjects got standard immunosuppression and no induction.

Here immunoSEQ multiplex PCR was the method, and the copy in TCRdb shows in-frame clones only, minus some. Of about 76,000 clones listed, around 78% are singletons. V was cut by 5 bases and J by 8 bases, with 19 bases left in between. The CDR3 totals 15 residues. From germline, CDR1 is SGHRS and CDR2 YFSETQ. Material: CD4+ T cells from blood, obtained at the 22-month timepoint. The TCR comes from a human patient who received a liver transplant. Some T cells may possibly be graft donor cells. The chain recombines TRBV5-1 with TRBJ1-4; a possible D gene is TRBD1 (5 bases). The CDR3 loop is CASSSSTGDGEKLFF. In nucleotides, the CDR3 is TGCGCCAGCAGTTCCTCGACGGGGGACGGAGAAAAACTGTTTTTT.